This T cell receptor beta chain was obtained from a study of shared clonotypes between healthy human individuals. CDR1 LNHNV and CDR2 YYDKDF come from the germline V gene (reference sequence). The CDR3 totals 14 residues. V was pared by 0 bases and J by 3 bases, with 8 bases between. Only in-frame clones appear in the TCRdb table, and some are missing; sequencing was by immunoSEQ multiplex PCR. The table includes about 1.5 million clones, approximately 98% detected once. Sequenced material: naive CD4+ T cells sorted from blood. The subset denotes: CD45RA+ positively selected. This sequence originates from a man aged 30 to 45 in good health. The chain has TRBV15 and TRBJ2-5; possibly TRBD2 for D (6 bases). CDR3 coding DNA: TGTGCCACCAGCAGAGATGTAGCGGAAGAGACCCAGTACTTC. Translated: CATSRDVAEETQYF.